Presented here are 32 T cell receptor beta chains from one specimen sequenced in a study of shared clonotypes between healthy human individuals. Assay used: immunoSEQ multiplex PCR; TCRdb lists only in-frame clones, some missing. The sample yields about 1.5 million clones, approximately 98% seen once. Source material: naive CD4+ T cells sorted from blood. The subset is: CD45RA+ positively selected. These receptors were obtained from a man between 25 and 39 years old in good health.

The CDR3 DNA follows: TGCGCCAGCAGTGAGAATGTCAATCAGCCCCAGCATTTT. Its translation is CASSENVNQPQHF. The V gene is TRBV10-2, the J gene TRBJ1-5, with no clear D. The CDR3 has 13 residues. Germline V CDR1 and CDR2: WSHSY, SAAADI. Trimming left V 2 bases short and J 3 bases short, with 5 bases between.

This clone has only one observation. At the DNA level, this CDR3 is encoded by other sequences in the same sample as well. The V gene is TRBV28, the J gene TRBJ2-7, with D unclear. Germline CDR1 and CDR2: MDHEN and SYDVKM. This CDR3 has 12 amino acids. The V and J ends lost 6 bases and 2 bases respectively, with 8 bases between them. Here the CDR3 DNA reads TGTGCCAGCAGATTGGCCCCCTACGAGCAGTACTTC. Residues: CASRLAPYEQYF.

The V and J genes are TRBV5-1 and TRBJ2-3; perhaps TRBD1 as D (5 bases). The CDR3 has 19 residues. The V gene lost 2 bases and the J gene lost 2 bases, with 24 bases spanning the gap. Germline V gene lookup returns CDR1 SGHRS and CDR2 YFSETQ. CDR3 nucleotide sequence: TGCGCCAGCAGCTTCGGAAATAGAACCAGGGTTTTAAACACAGATACGCAGTATTTT. This gives the protein CASSFGNRTRVLNTDTQYF.

J is TRBJ2-4 and V is TRBV7-9; TRBD1 or TRBD2 may be the D gene (6 bases each). V dropped 6 bases and J dropped 0 bases, with 12 bases sitting between them. This CDR3 is built from 15 residues. Germline V CDR1 and CDR2: SEHNR, FQNEAQ (reference sequence). CDR3 region: CASSPRGLAKNIQYF. The CDR3 region has the DNA TGTGCCAGCAGTCCCCGGGGGCTAGCCAAAAACATTCAGTACTTC.

CDR3 protein: CASSMSGGAYGYTF. The CDR3 DNA sequence: TGTGCCAGTAGTATGTCAGGGGGCGCCTATGGCTACACCTTC. This sequence joins TRBV19 and TRBJ1-2; 8 positions agree with TRBD1. With V trimmed by 3 bases and J by 4 bases, 4 bases remained unmatched. The CDR3 loop spans 14 amino acids. Per germline, CDR1 LNHDA and CDR2 SQIVND (reference sequence). Looking up the rest from reference TRBV19 and TRBJ1-2 gives the full variable domain: DGGITQSPKYLFRKEGQNVTLSCEQNLNHDAMYWYRQDPGQGLRLIYYSQIVNDFQKGDIAEGYSVSREKKESFPLTVTSAQKNPTAFYLCASSMSGGAYGYTFGSGTRLTVV.

This chain connects TRBV28 to TRBJ1-4, with 7 positions matching TRBD1. Germline loops: CDR1 MDHEN, CDR2 SYDVKM. J gave up 3 bases and V 7 bases, and 8 bases lay outside the gene matches. The CDR3 covers 15 residues. CDR3 nucleotides: TGTGCCAGCACTCCCCGACAGGGACCTAATGAAAAACTGTTTTTT. Translating it yields CASTPRQGPNEKLFF.

The chain is built from TRBV4-1 and TRBJ2-5, with a weak D call TRBD1 (5 bases). This CDR3 is 16 amino acids long. From germline, CDR1 is MGHRA and CDR2 YSYEKL. The V gene lost 4 bases and the J gene lost 1 base, with 16 bases spanning the gap. CDR3 coding DNA: TGCGCCAGCAGCCCCGTTTTCAGGGCAGGCCAAGAGACCCAGTACTTC. Translated: CASSPVFRAGQETQYF.

The CDR3 nucleotides read TGCGCCAGCAGCCAAGAAGTGGGTTTGTACAATGAGCAGTTCTTC. Translated: CASSQEVGLYNEQFF. The V gene is TRBV4-3, the J gene TRBJ2-1; D remains ambiguous. V gave up 0 bases and J gave up 4 bases, with 10 bases separating them. CDR3 length: 15 amino acids. Looked up from germline, CDR1 is LGHNA and CDR2 is YSLEER.

The rearrangement links TRBV4-1 to TRBJ2-5; TRBD2 aligns across 8 bases. The CDR3 has 17 amino acids. V dropped 0 bases and J dropped 5; count of bases not matched to a gene: 11. Per the germline V gene, CDR1 is MGHRA and CDR2 is YSYEKL. The CDR3 sequence: CASSQEGWAGGTETQYF. CDR3 bases: TGCGCCAGCAGCCAAGAGGGTTGGGCGGGAGGTACGGAGACCCAGTACTTC.

The V gene is TRBV10-3, the J gene TRBJ2-3; the match to TRBD2 covers 9 bases. The CDR3 is 14 amino acids. Germline V gives CDR1 ENHRY, CDR2 SYGVKD. The ends lost 8 bases at V and 3 bases at J; junction bases unmatched: 6. The CDR3, as DNA: TGTGCCATCGGACCGGGACTAGCTACAGATACGCAGTATTTT. Its protein is CAIGPGLATDTQYF.

About this clone: Additional DNA sequences in this sample encode the identical CDR3. V usage is TRBV5-1 and J usage is TRBJ2-1; TRBD2 agrees at 8 bases. Germline V lookup: CDR1 SGHRS, CDR2 YFSETQ. Trimming cost V 5 bases and J 0 bases; bases outside gene matches: 4. This CDR3 has 15 residues. The CDR3 bases are TGCGCCAGCAGTCCAAGCGGGAGCTCCTACAATGAGCAGTTCTTC. Translation gives CASSPSGSSYNEQFF.

The chain has TRBV18 and TRBJ2-3; the D gene is possibly TRBD2 (6 bases). Looked up from germline, CDR1 is KGHSH and CDR2 is LQKENI. V was pared by 2 bases and J by 3 bases, with 21 bases between. The CDR3 is made up of 18 amino acids. CDR3 sequence (DNA): TGTGCCAGCTCACCATGGATTAAGAGGACTACCGGGACAGATACGCAGTATTTT. Its translation: CASSPWIKRTTGTDTQYF.

This clone was counted once. V is TRBV7-9 and J is TRBJ2-1; the match to TRBD1 covers 9 bases. Unmatched junction bases numbered 13, after V lost 3 bases and J lost 7 bases. CDR1 SEHNR and CDR2 FQNEAQ come from the germline V gene (reference sequence). This CDR3 contains 17 residues. The CDR3: CASSFPLSRDRENEQFF. The CDR3 DNA reads TGTGCCAGCAGCTTCCCCTTGTCCCGGGACAGGGAGAATGAGCAGTTCTTC. Variable domain in full (rest from reference TRBV7-9 and TRBJ2-1): DTGVSQNPRHKITKRGQNVTFRCDPISEHNRLYWYRQTLGQGPEFLTYFQNEAQLEKSRLLSDRFSAERPKGSFSTLEIQRTEQGDSAMYLCASSFPLSRDRENEQFFGPGTRLTVL.

This clone was recorded a few times. Other DNA sequences in the sample encode the same CDR3. The V gene is TRBV9, the J gene TRBJ2-1; 11 bases match TRBD2. The germline gives CDR1 SGDLS, CDR2 YYNGEE. With 2 bases clipped from V and 5 bases from J, the junction kept 0 bases outside the gene matches. The CDR3 runs to 14 residues. CDR3 nucleotides: TGTGCCAGCAGCGTGACTAGCGGGAACAATGAGCAGTTCTTC. It specifies CASSVTSGNNEQFF.

The rearrangement links TRBV27 to TRBJ2-7; 9 bases line up with TRBD1. Per the germline V gene, CDR1 is MNHEY and CDR2 is SMNVEV (reference sequence). V trimming: 5 bases; J trimming: 5 bases; junction bases outside the gene matches: 10. This CDR3 is 15 amino acids long. CDR3 sequence reads: CASSLQGAPSDEQYF. Written as DNA, the CDR3 is TGTGCCAGCAGTCTACAGGGGGCGCCGTCAGACGAGCAGTACTTC.

The chain has TRBV4-3 and TRBJ1-4, with D maybe TRBD1 (6 bases). V was clipped by 3 bases and J by 5 bases, with 16 bases between them. The germline V gene encodes CDR1 LGHNA and CDR2 YSLEER. The CDR3 loop spans 16 amino acids. CDR3 coding DNA: TGCGCCAGCAGCCATGCACACAGGGCGGGAAATGAAAAACTGTTTTTT. Its protein product is CASSHAHRAGNEKLFF.

CDR3 loop: CASSPTQGESNQPQHF. The CDR3 DNA follows: TGTGCCAGCTCACCGACGCAGGGAGAGAGCAATCAGCCCCAGCATTTT. The chain recombines TRBV18 with TRBJ1-5; perhaps TRBD1 as D (5 bases). There are 16 residues in the CDR3. Germline assignment: CDR1 KGHSH and CDR2 LQKENI. V lost 3 bases and J 1 base, leaving 13 bases between the germline ends.

The V and J genes are TRBV27 and TRBJ1-1, with 8 bases matching TRBD1. The V gene end was trimmed by 3 bases and the J gene end by 11 bases; junction bases not matched to a gene: 14. Per germline, CDR1 MNHEY and CDR2 SMNVEV (reference sequence). This CDR3 spans 15 amino acids. The CDR3 reads CASSFQGAGGRSAFF. The CDR3 DNA sequence: TGTGCCAGCAGTTTCCAAGGGGCAGGGGGCCGGTCGGCTTTCTTT.

The V call is TRBV7-9, the J call TRBJ2-7, with D tentatively TRBD1 (5 bases). Germline CDR1 and CDR2: SEHNR and FQNEAQ (reference sequence). The CDR3 has 15 residues. V was shortened by 6 bases and J by 3 bases, with 18 bases between the two germline ends. The CDR3 DNA follows: TGTGCCAGCAGTCCTCTTTACAAAGGGGACTACGAGCAGTACTTC. Encoded protein: CASSPLYKGDYEQYF.

This clone was counted once. The chain uses TRBV7-9 and TRBJ2-7; no reliable D call. The length of the CDR3 is 14 residues. Germline values: CDR1 SEHNR, CDR2 FQNEAQ (reference sequence). With 5 bases removed from V and 1 base from J, the gap between germline ends came to 12 bases. The CDR3 sequence is CASSQETVSYEQYF. Written as DNA, the CDR3 is TGTGCCAGCAGCCAGGAGACGGTGTCCTACGAGCAGTACTTC.

In the case of this clone: At the DNA level, this CDR3 is encoded by other sequences in the same sample as well. This chain joins TRBV6-5 and TRBJ1-1; 7 bases match TRBD1. CDR3 length: 14 residues. J lost 4 bases, V lost 0 bases, and 2 bases had no gene match. Germline lookup yields CDR1 MNHEY and CDR2 SVGAGI. CDR3 residues: CASSYSTGSTEAFF. CDR3 coding DNA: TGTGCCAGCAGTTACTCGACAGGGAGCACTGAAGCTTTCTTT.

The genes are TRBV7-3 and TRBJ2-3; D may correspond to TRBD1 or TRBD2 (5 bases each). Germline V gene data show CDR1 as SGHTA and CDR2 as FQGTGA. The CDR3 spans 15 residues. V was shortened by 5 bases and J by 2 bases, with 14 bases between the two germline ends. The CDR3 coding sequence is TGTGCCAGCAGCCTGGGGACGAGCAACACAGATACGCAGTATTTT. It specifies CASSLGTSNTDTQYF.

The rearrangement links TRBV19 to TRBJ1-5; 7 bases are a match to TRBD1. This CDR3 spans 15 amino acids. V shed 7 bases, J shed 4 bases, and the junction held 10 bases outside the gene matches. Germline V CDR1 and CDR2: LNHDA, SQIVND (reference sequence). The CDR3 DNA reads TGTGCCAGTAATTCCGGGACAGCGAAAAATCAGCCCCAGCATTTT. Translation gives CASNSGTAKNQPQHF.

The rearrangement joins TRBV7-2 to TRBJ2-7; 11 nucleotides agree with TRBD2. In germline, CDR1 is SGHTA, CDR2 FQGNSA. Germline trimming cut 5 bases from V and 2 bases from J; bases unmatched to any gene: 8. The CDR3 has 16 amino acids. The CDR3 region has the DNA TGTGCCAGCAGCAGCCCCGGGACTAGCGGAGCCTACGAGCAGTACTTC. Its protein product is CASSSPGTSGAYEQYF.

This chain joins TRBV6-5 and TRBJ2-7; D perhaps matches TRBD2 (6 bases). The germline CDR1 and CDR2 sequences are MNHEY and SVGAGI. The CDR3 length is 14 residues. Trimming took off 2 bases at V and 3 bases at J, with 11 bases between the two ends. The CDR3 bases are TGTGCCAGCAGTTACAGACGGGAGTACTACGAGCAGTACTTC. It codes for CASSYRREYYEQYF.

This chain's CDR3 is CASSLFRGGNEQYF. CDR3 in DNA: TGTGCCAGCAGCTTATTTAGGGGCGGAAACGAGCAGTACTTC. This sequence joins TRBV5-8 and TRBJ2-7; D possibly corresponds to TRBD1 (5 bases). The CDR3 totals 14 residues. Germline loops: CDR1 SGHTS, CDR2 YDEGEE. V gave up 2 bases and J gave up 5 bases, with 14 bases separating them.

This chain uses TRBV14 with TRBJ2-7; 9 bases agree with TRBD2. The CDR3 length is 17 residues. J was trimmed by 2 bases and V by 3 bases; bases with no gene match: 11. The germline CDR1 and CDR2 sequences are SGHDN and FVKESK. CDR3 residues: CASSQGFSSGAPYEQYF. The CDR3 bases are TGTGCCAGCAGCCAGGGGTTTTCTAGCGGGGCACCCTACGAGCAGTACTTC.

This clone was picked up one time. The gene calls are TRBV18 and TRBJ1-2, with 7 bases fitting TRBD1. Germline CDR1 reads KGHSH; CDR2 reads LQKENI. The ends lost 1 base at V and 6 bases at J; junction bases unmatched: 8. This CDR3 contains 15 residues. The CDR3 is CASSPRDREGNGYTF. The CDR3 DNA is TGTGCCAGCTCACCACGTGACAGGGAAGGAAATGGCTACACCTTC.

The gene calls are TRBV25-1 and TRBJ1-1; 7 bases are a match to TRBD1. From germline, CDR1 is MGHDK and CDR2 SYGVNS. J lost 3 bases, V lost 7 bases, and 8 bases had no gene match. CDR3 length equals 14 residues. The CDR3 nucleotides read TGTGCCAGCAAGGAGGGGGCCCTGGACACTGAAGCTTTCTTT. Protein: CASKEGALDTEAFF.

This chain connects TRBV2 to TRBJ2-2, with D possibly matching TRBD1 (8 bases). The V and J ends lost 4 bases and 6 bases respectively, with 15 bases between them. The germline V gene encodes CDR1 SNHLY and CDR2 FYNNEI. The CDR3 totals 15 residues. In nucleotides, the CDR3 is TGTGCCAGCAGTGTTAGACAGGGGAGGGCCGGGGAGCTGTTTTTT. Translating it yields CASSVRQGRAGELFF. The variable domain in full, with the rest retrieved from reference TRBV2 and TRBJ2-2, is EPEVTQTPSHQVTQMGQEVILRCVPISNHLYFYWYRQILGQKVEFLVSFYNNEISEKSEIFDDQFSVERPDGSNFTLKIRSTKLEDSAMYFCASSVRQGRAGELFFGEGSRLTVL.

The chain has TRBV27 and TRBJ2-2; 8 positions match TRBD2. V lost 3 bases, J lost 4 bases, and 10 bases stayed unmatched. The CDR3 is 17 amino acids. Germline V gene sequence: CDR1 MNHEY, CDR2 SMNVEV (reference sequence). CDR3 coding DNA: TGTGCCAGCAGTTTCCGCCCTAGCGGGCGTACCACCGGGGAGCTGTTTTTT. Protein product: CASSFRPSGRTTGELFF.

This clone appeared a single time. The chain carries TRBV11-2 and TRBJ2-3; 12 bases agree with TRBD2. The J segment lost 1 base and the V segment lost 5 bases, leaving 1 base of the junction unmatched. This CDR3 has 15 residues. Germline V gene sequence: CDR1 SGHAT, CDR2 FQNNGV. CDR3 bases: TGTGCCAGCAGCCGACTAGCGGGAGGCACAGATACGCAGTATTTT. Translated: CASSRLAGGTDTQYF.